These T cell receptor beta chains were read from a single sample in a study of a mutant IDH1 vaccine in newly diagnosed glioma. The antigens for these receptors are not known. Profiled with immunoSEQ multiplex PCR; TCRdb holds only in-frame clones, not every one. The sample includes 90,000 to 100,000 clones, 89% of them seen just once. Sequenced material: PBMCs, taken from a glioma patient whose treatment included an IDH1 peptide vaccine. These receptors came from a woman aged 45-65 years with glioma. The CDR3 runs from the conserved cysteine through the conserved F or W. The order of the fields is V gene, clone size, J gene, D gene, CDR3 protein, CDR3 DNA. D genes are given only for firm matches. Some rows have no size entry. The others give once, few or many, or a class for an expanded clone.

>TRBV5-1|.|TRBJ2-7|TRBD2
CASSLELAESNEQYF
TGCGCCAGCAGCTTGGAACTAGCGGAGAGTAACGAGCAGTACTTC
>TRBV9|.|TRBJ1-1|.
CASSAANTEAFF
TGTGCCAGCAGCGCAGCGAACACTGAAGCTTTCTTT
>TRBV5-1|.|TRBJ1-6|.
CASSYLNSPLHF
TGCGCCAGCAGCTACCTTAATTCACCCCTCCACTTT
>TRBV5-5|.|TRBJ2-5|TRBD2
CASSSRTSGYLQETQYF
TGTGCCAGCAGCAGCCGAACTAGCGGATATCTCCAAGAGACCCAGTACTTC
>TRBV11-2|.|TRBJ2-7|TRBD2
CASRLALAGMGEQYF
TGTGCCAGCAGGTTAGCGCTAGCGGGGATGGGCGAGCAGTACTTC
>TRBV6-5|.|TRBJ1-6|.
CASSYSITSYNSPLHF
TGTGCCAGCAGTTACTCCATTACCTCCTATAATTCACCCCTCCACTTT
>TRBV6-5|once|TRBJ2-7|.
CASTDSGSYEQYF
TGTGCCAGCACTGACTCGGGCTCCTACGAGCAGTACTTC
>TRBV9|.|TRBJ1-2|.
CASSVDRGNGYTF
TGTGCCAGCAGCGTAGATAGGGGAAATGGCTACACCTTC
>TRBV29-1|once|TRBJ1-3|.
CSVPGKSGNTIYF
TGCAGCGTCCCGGGAAAATCCGGAAACACCATATATTTT
>TRBV19|.|TRBJ2-1|TRBD2
CASSIRWEGVYEQFF
TGTGCCAGTAGTATTCGGTGGGAGGGAGTCTATGAGCAGTTCTTC
>TRBV4-1|once|TRBJ2-1|.
CASSQNSGNYNEQFF
TGCGCCAGCAGCCAAAATAGCGGTAACTACAATGAGCAGTTCTTC
>TRBV27|.|TRBJ1-1|TRBD1
CASSLRVGTGGMNTEAFF
TGTGCCAGCAGCCTGAGGGTAGGGACAGGGGGGATGAACACTGAAGCTTTCTTT
>TRBV6-5|.|TRBJ2-7|TRBD2
CASSYTSGIYEQYF
TGTGCCAGCAGTTATACTAGCGGGATCTACGAGCAGTACTTC
>TRBV19|.|TRBJ1-3|.
CAGASNLSGNTIYF
TGTGCGGGGGCCAGTAACCTCTCTGGAAACACCATATATTTT
>TRBV28|.|TRBJ2-7|.
CASSQQGYEQYF
TGTGCCAGCAGTCAACAGGGCTACGAGCAGTACTTC
>TRBV6-4|.|TRBJ2-3|.
CASSSGGGTDTQYF
TGTGCCAGCAGTAGTGGCGGGGGCACAGATACGCAGTATTTT
>TRBV4-2|.|TRBJ2-1|TRBD1
CASSQKAGQGFDEQFF
TGTGCCAGCAGCCAGAAAGCCGGACAGGGTTTCGATGAGCAGTTCTTC
>TRBV2|once|TRBJ1-2|.
CASSPSSSQAYNYGYTF
TGTGCCAGCAGCCCGTCTAGCTCCCAGGCGTATAACTATGGCTACACCTTC
>TRBV28|.|TRBJ1-4|.
CASSIPGGEKLFF
TGTGCCAGCAGTATCCCCGGGGGTGAAAAACTGTTTTTT
>TRBV11-2|few|TRBJ1-1|.
CASSSIRGGTEAFF
TGTGCCAGCAGCTCAATTCGGGGGGGCACTGAAGCTTTCTTT
>TRBV11-1|.|TRBJ2-3|.
CASSLGLDTQYF
TGTGCCAGCAGCTTGGGGTTAGATACGCAGTATTTT
>TRBV4-1|.|TRBJ1-5|.
CASSQGNNGPNQPQHF
TGCGCCAGCAGCCAAGGAAATAACGGACCAAATCAGCCCCAGCATTTT
>TRBV6-5|.|TRBJ1-5|.
CASSYSSTSNQPQHF
TGTGCCAGCAGTTACTCGAGCACTAGCAATCAGCCCCAGCATTTT
>TRBV27|.|TRBJ2-3|TRBD2
CASSLSLAGAESPAQYF
TGTGCCAGCAGTTTATCCCTAGCGGGAGCGGAGAGCCCCGCGCAGTATTTT
>TRBV14|.|TRBJ2-1|TRBD2
CASSQDFGNSGTKNEQFF
TGTGCCAGCAGCCAAGATTTCGGGAATAGCGGGACCAAGAATGAGCAGTTCTTC
>TRBV7-7|.|TRBJ2-1|TRBD1
CASSPGTGSFEQFF
TGTGCTAGCAGTCCCGGGACAGGTTCGTTTGAGCAGTTCTTC
>TRBV5-1|.|TRBJ2-7|TRBD1
CASSLVGQGQSYEQYF
TGCGCCAGCAGCTTGGTAGGACAGGGGCAGTCCTACGAGCAGTACTTC
>TRBV2|.|TRBJ2-7|.
CASVRGGYEQYF
TGTGCCAGCGTAAGGGGGGGCTACGAGCAGTACTTC
>TRBV18|.|TRBJ2-7|TRBD2
CASSPASGTYEQYF
TGTGCCAGCTCACCGGCTAGCGGGACCTACGAGCAGTACTTC
>TRBV19|.|TRBJ1-5|.
CASSIDAGTEQPQHF
TGTGCCAGTAGTATAGATGCAGGTACAGAACAGCCCCAGCATTTT
>TRBV29-1|.|TRBJ2-5|TRBD2
CSGGLGRETQYF
TGCAGCGGAGGACTAGGAAGGGAGACCCAGTACTTC
>TRBV5-1|.|TRBJ2-5|TRBD2
CASSLPSGGMGGTQYF
TGCGCCAGCAGCTTGCCTAGCGGGGGTATGGGAGGGACCCAGTACTTC
>TRBV5-1|.|TRBJ2-2|TRBD2
CASSLGPSGSTGELFF
TGCGCCAGCAGCTTGGGTCCTAGCGGGAGCACCGGGGAGCTGTTTTTT
>TRBV6-1|few|TRBJ2-3|TRBD2
CASIGLGGRTDTQYF
TGTGCGAGCATTGGGTTGGGCGGGAGAACAGATACGCAGTATTTT
>TRBV25-1|once|TRBJ1-6|TRBD1
CASSVRQGTNSPLHF
TGTGCCAGCAGTGTCAGACAGGGGACGAATTCACCCCTCCACTTT
>TRBV6-5|.|TRBJ1-3|.
CASTSVLTGNTIYF
TGTGCCAGCACCTCGGTCCTCACTGGAAACACCATATATTTT
>TRBV7-9|.|TRBJ2-5|.
CASSPTLETQYF
TGTGCCAGCAGCCCGACTCTGGAGACCCAGTACTTC
>TRBV6-5|.|TRBJ1-5|.
CASSSGPYSNQPQHF
TGTGCCAGCAGTTCCGGGCCGTATAGCAATCAGCCCCAGCATTTT
>TRBV9|.|TRBJ2-7|.
CASSVAAGHLYEQYF
TGTGCCAGCAGCGTAGCGGCAGGACACTTGTACGAGCAGTACTTC
>TRBV27|.|TRBJ2-7|.
CASSTGTTFYEQYF
TGTGCCAGCAGTACCGGGACGACCTTCTACGAGCAGTACTTC
>TRBV5-1|.|TRBJ2-5|TRBD2
CASGLAGGREQYF
TGCGCCAGCGGACTAGCGGGAGGTAGGGAGCAGTACTTC
>TRBV5-4|once|TRBJ2-7|TRBD1
CASSLGQGLSEQYF
TGTGCCAGCAGCTTGGGACAGGGCTTGAGCGAGCAGTACTTC
>TRBV18|.|TRBJ2-1|TRBD2
CASSPASGSYNEQFF
TGTGCCAGCTCACCAGCTAGCGGGAGCTACAATGAGCAGTTCTTC
>TRBV5-1|.|TRBJ1-6|.
CASSPLENSPLHF
TGCGCCAGCAGCCCCCTTGAGAATTCACCCCTCCACTTT
>TRBV18|.|TRBJ2-3|TRBD2
CASSPPTSGRDTQYF
TGTGCCAGCTCACCACCCACTAGCGGGAGAGATACGCAGTATTTT
>TRBV15|.|TRBJ2-5|.
CATSRDDRRGETQYF
TGTGCCACCAGCAGAGATGATCGCCGTGGGGAGACCCAGTACTTC
>TRBV6-1|once|TRBJ1-1|.
CASSHEQGWNTEAFF
TGTGCCAGCAGCCACGAACAGGGATGGAACACTGAAGCTTTCTTT
>TRBV30|.|TRBJ2-7|TRBD2
CASARWGEGQEQYF
TGTGCCTCCGCCCGGTGGGGGGAGGGCCAAGAGCAGTACTTC
>TRBV7-9|once|TRBJ2-1|.
CASSPRTVYNEQFF
TGTGCCAGCAGCCCCCGCACAGTTTACAATGAGCAGTTCTTC
>TRBV7-3|.|TRBJ1-2|TRBD1
CASSSGQGGGYTF
TGTGCCAGCAGCTCCGGTCAGGGGGGTGGCTACACCTTC
>TRBV4-1|.|TRBJ2-1|TRBD1
CASRPWDRGNEQFF
TGCGCCAGCAGACCTTGGGACAGGGGAAATGAGCAGTTCTTC
>TRBV5-1|.|TRBJ1-2|TRBD1
CASSPTGAAGYGYTF
TGCGCCAGCAGCCCGACAGGGGCGGCGGGCTATGGCTACACCTTC
>TRBV18|.|TRBJ1-1|.
CASSPVGAGNTEAFF
TGTGCCAGCTCACCAGTGGGGGCTGGGAACACTGAAGCTTTCTTT
>TRBV9|.|TRBJ2-5|TRBD1
CASSVRGTGEDQYF
TGTGCCAGCAGCGTTCGGGGGACAGGAGAAGATCAGTACTTC
>TRBV2|once|TRBJ1-2|TRBD1
CASRPRTGIGYTF
TGTGCCAGCAGGCCTCGGACAGGAATTGGCTACACCTTC
>TRBV27|.|TRBJ2-7|TRBD2
CASTRLAGHYEQYF
TGTGCCAGCACAAGACTAGCGGGACACTACGAGCAGTACTTC
>TRBV5-1|.|TRBJ1-2|TRBD1
CASSSRQGNYGYTF
TGCGCCAGCAGCTCCCGACAGGGGAACTATGGCTACACCTTC